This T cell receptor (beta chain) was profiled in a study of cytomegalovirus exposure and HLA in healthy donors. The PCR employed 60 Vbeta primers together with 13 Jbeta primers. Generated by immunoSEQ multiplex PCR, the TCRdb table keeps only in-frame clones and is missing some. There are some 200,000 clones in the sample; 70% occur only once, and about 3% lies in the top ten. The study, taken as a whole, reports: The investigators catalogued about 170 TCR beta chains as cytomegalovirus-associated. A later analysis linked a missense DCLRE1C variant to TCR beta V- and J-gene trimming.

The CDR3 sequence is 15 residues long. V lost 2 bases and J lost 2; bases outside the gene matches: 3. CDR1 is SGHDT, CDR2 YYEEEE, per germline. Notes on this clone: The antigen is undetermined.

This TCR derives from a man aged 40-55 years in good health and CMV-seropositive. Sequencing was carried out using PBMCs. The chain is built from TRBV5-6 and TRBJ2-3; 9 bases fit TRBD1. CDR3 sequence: CASSFWTGDTDTQYF. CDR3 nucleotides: TGTGCCAGCAGCTTTTGGACAGGGGACACAGATACGCAGTATTTT. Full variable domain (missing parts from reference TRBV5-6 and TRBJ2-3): DAGVTQSPTHLIKTRGQQVTLRCSPKSGHDTVSWYQQALGQGPQFIFQYYEEEERQRGNFPDRFSGHQFPNYSSELNVNALLLGDSALYLCASSFWTGDTDTQYFGPGTRLTVL.